Listed here are 22 T cell receptor beta chains from one sample, sequenced in a study of T cell changes during pregnancy in multiple sclerosis. Method: immunoSEQ multiplex PCR; TCRdb's copy keeps in-frame clones and lacks some. The sample lists some 42,000 clones, around 90% occurring once. The sample consisted of CD4+ T cells from peripheral blood mononuclear cells, taken after pregnancy. These receptors all come from a female donor with multiple sclerosis, enrolled in a pregnancy study.

The chain recombines TRBV19 with TRBJ2-7, with 10 nucleotides matching TRBD1. Per the germline V gene, CDR1 is LNHDA and CDR2 is SQIVND (reference sequence). This CDR3 has 14 amino acids. V shed 11 bases, J shed 7 bases, and the junction held 14 bases outside the gene matches. The CDR3 nucleotides are TGTGCCTCCGGTTCGAGGGACAGGGGTTGGGAGCAGTACTTC. Encoded protein: CASGSRDRGWEQYF.

The chain recombines TRBV6-1 with TRBJ2-6, with D unclear. V was shortened by 2 bases and J by 2 bases, with 4 bases between the two germline ends. Germline V gene lookup returns CDR1 MNHNS and CDR2 SASEGT. The CDR3 loop spans 14 amino acids. CDR3 DNA sequence: TGTGCCAGCAGTGAAAACACTGGGGCCAACGTCCTGACTTTC. It translates to CASSENTGANVLTF.

This rearrangement joins TRBV7-3 to TRBJ2-5; 11 nucleotides agree with TRBD2. The CDR3 totals 15 residues. Germline trimming cut 5 bases from V and 5 bases from J; bases unmatched to any gene: 7. Germline V lookup: CDR1 SGHTA, CDR2 FQGTGA. In DNA, the CDR3 is TGTGCCAGCAGCCTTAGCGGGGGGGCCGGGGAGACCCAGTACTTC. Amino acid sequence: CASSLSGGAGETQYF. Full variable domain (rest looked up from reference TRBV7-3 and TRBJ2-5): GAGVSQTPSNKVTEKGKYVELRCDPISGHTALYWYRQSLGQGPEFLIYFQGTGAADDSGLPNDRFFAVRPEGSVSTLKIQRTERGDSAVYLCASSLSGGAGETQYFGPGTRLLVL.

The chain joins TRBV2 to TRBJ1-6, with D possibly TRBD1 on 6 matching bases. Looked up from germline, CDR1 is SNHLY and CDR2 is FYNNEI. The CDR3 spans 13 residues. V lost 5 bases and J lost 7, with 9 bases in between. CDR3 nucleotide sequence: TGTGCCAGCAGTTATCAGGGGAATTCACCCCTCCACTTT. It specifies CASSYQGNSPLHF.

In nucleotides, the CDR3 is TGTGCCACTCAAACGGTTGGCACAGATACGCAGTATTTT. This encodes CATQTVGTDTQYF. The chain joins TRBV6-5 to TRBJ2-3; no reliable D call. V was shortened by 10 bases and J by 1 base, with 12 bases between the two germline ends. CDR3 length equals 13 residues. Germline V lookup: CDR1 MNHEY, CDR2 SVGAGI.

V usage is TRBV7-2 and J usage is TRBJ2-1, with TRBD1 identical over 11 bases. Germline loops: CDR1 SGHTA, CDR2 FQGNSA. The junction had 4 bases not matched to a gene; V was cut back by 5 bases and J by 7 bases. The CDR3 loop spans 14 amino acids. In DNA form, the CDR3 reads TGTGCCAGCAGCCCGGACAGGGGGCAAAATGAGCAGTTCTTC. Its translation: CASSPDRGQNEQFF.

V is TRBV7-2 and J is TRBJ1-3; perhaps TRBD1 as D (6 bases). Per the germline V gene, CDR1 is SGHTA and CDR2 is FQGNSA. Trimming shortened V by 6 bases and J by 3 bases, and 12 bases separated the two germline ends. The CDR3 has 14 residues. This CDR3 is CASSSSGVGNTIYF. Here the CDR3 DNA reads TGTGCCAGCAGTTCCTCAGGGGTTGGAAACACCATATATTTT.

CDR3 region: CASSGGQLSNQPQHF. CDR3 in DNA: TGTGCCAGCAGCGGGGGACAGCTAAGTAATCAGCCCCAGCATTTT. The chain employs TRBV2 and TRBJ1-5; 7 bases align to TRBD1. The CDR3 length is 15 residues. Germline V CDR1 and CDR2: SNHLY, FYNNEI. J gave up 4 bases and V 6 bases, and 9 bases lay outside the gene matches.

In its sample, this clone was seen many times. The rearrangement links TRBV7-3 to TRBJ1-6; D is undetermined. CDR3 length: 14 amino acids. V lost 2 bases to trimming and J lost 7 bases, with 9 bases between them. In germline, CDR1 is SGHTA, CDR2 FQGTGA. CDR3 DNA sequence: TGTGCCAGCAGCTTATCAGGTCCCAATTCACCCCTCCACTTT. It codes for CASSLSGPNSPLHF. The full variable domain, in which reference TRBV7-3 and TRBJ1-6 provide the parts outside the CDR3, is GAGVSQTPSNKVTEKGKYVELRCDPISGHTALYWYRQSLGQGPEFLIYFQGTGAADDSGLPNDRFFAVRPEGSVSTLKIQRTERGDSAVYLCASSLSGPNSPLHFGNGTRLTVT.

V and J are TRBV7-9 and TRBJ2-3; 10 bases agree with TRBD1. The CDR3 runs 15 residues. Germline-derived CDR1 and CDR2 are SEHNR and FQNEAQ (reference sequence). V shed 3 bases and J 2 bases; nucleotides not matched to a gene: 2. Here the CDR3 DNA reads TGTGCCAGCAGCTTGGGGACAGGGGTCACAGATACGCAGTATTTT. Residues: CASSLGTGVTDTQYF. The variable domain in full, completed from reference TRBV7-9 and TRBJ2-3, reads DTGVSQNPRHKITKRGQNVTFRCDPISEHNRLYWYRQTLGQGPEFLTYFQNEAQLEKSRLLSDRFSAERPKGSFSTLEIQRTEQGDSAMYLCASSLGTGVTDTQYFGPGTRLTVL.

The rearrangement links TRBV19 to TRBJ2-6; D not certain. In germline, CDR1 is LNHDA, CDR2 SQIVND (reference sequence). V shed 4 bases and J shed 2 bases, with 9 bases lying between them. This CDR3 contains 15 residues. The CDR3 region is CASSRVGAGANVLTF. The DNA of the CDR3 is TGTGCCAGTAGTAGGGTTGGAGCTGGGGCCAACGTCCTGACTTTC.

The rearrangement uses TRBV18 and TRBJ2-1; D unclear. Between the trimmed V and J ends, which lost 4 bases and 5 bases, there was a span of 6 bases. Germline V gives CDR1 KGHSH, CDR2 LQKENI. The CDR3 consists of 12 residues. CDR3 nucleotide sequence: TGTGCCAGCTCACAGCTAAACAATGAGCAGTTCTTC. It codes for CASSQLNNEQFF. The full variable domain, with the rest looked up from reference TRBV18 and TRBJ2-1, is NAGVMQNPRHLVRRRGQEARLRCSPMKGHSHVYWYRQLPEEGLKFMVYLQKENIIDESGMPKERFSAEFPKEGPSILRIQQVVRGDSAAYFCASSQLNNEQFFGPGTRLTVL.

This rearrangement joins TRBV19 to TRBJ2-7; maybe TRBD2 (6 bases). Germline CDR1 reads LNHDA; CDR2 reads SQIVND (reference sequence). This CDR3 spans 13 amino acids. V was trimmed by 4 bases and J by 0 bases, leaving 7 bases between them. This CDR3 reads CASSKTSSYEQYF. The DNA for the CDR3 is TGTGCCAGTAGTAAGACTAGCTCCTACGAGCAGTACTTC. Supplemented by reference TRBV19 and TRBJ2-7, the full variable domain reads DGGITQSPKYLFRKEGQNVTLSCEQNLNHDAMYWYRQDPGQGLRLIYYSQIVNDFQKGDIAEGYSVSREKKESFPLTVTSAQKNPTAFYLCASSKTSSYEQYFGPGTRLTVT.

Remarks on this clone: Since the CDR3 does not end with the conserved phenylalanine or tryptophan, this likely comes from a read error. It is unclear where the CDR3 begins or ends on the DNA, so no DNA is shown, and the CDR3 is as TCRdb lists it. The genes are TRBV6-5 and TRBJ2-3; the table names TRBD2, a call not compared with the DNA. The CDR3 is 8 amino acids in total, end residues counted. Germline V gene data show CDR1 as MNHEY and CDR2 as SVGAGI. The CDR3 is CAARGRTL.

This sequence joins TRBV7-6 and TRBJ1-1; 7 bases line up with TRBD1. The trim removed 1 base at V and 7 bases at J, leaving 6 bases unmatched. From germline, CDR1 is SGHVS and CDR2 FNYEAQ. This CDR3 has 14 amino acids. The CDR3 DNA reads TGTGCCAGCAGCTTAGGACTCCCAGGGGGTGAAGCTTTCTTT. Encoded protein: CASSLGLPGGEAFF.

This chain links TRBV19 with TRBJ2-1, with D tentatively TRBD2 (5 bases). CDR3 length equals 13 residues. In germline, CDR1 is LNHDA, CDR2 SQIVND (reference sequence). V was cut by 6 bases and J by 7 bases, with 13 bases left in between. The CDR3 bases are TGTGCCAGTAGCAAGGGAGTCTGGAATGAGCAGTTCTTC. This encodes CASSKGVWNEQFF.

V is TRBV4-2 and J is TRBJ2-7; possible D gene TRBD2, 5 bases. Trimming cost V 0 bases and J 6 bases, with 15 bases left between them. Germline CDR1 and CDR2: LGHNA and YNFKEQ. The CDR3 spans 15 residues. CDR3 in DNA: TGTGCCAGCAGCCAAGATCTCTGGGCTAGCTCCGAGCAGTACTTC. Amino acid sequence: CASSQDLWASSEQYF.

The gene calls are TRBV30 and TRBJ1-1, with 7 bases identical to TRBD1. The CDR3 has 14 residues. Trimming at V came to 2 bases and at J to 5 bases, leaving 8 bases not matched to a gene. The germline V gene has CDR1 GTSNPN and CDR2 SVGIG (reference sequence). The CDR3 region has the DNA TGTGCCTGGAGTCCGAACAGGGGCTTTACTGAAGCTTTCTTT. Translated, it gives CAWSPNRGFTEAFF.

The V gene is TRBV15, the J gene TRBJ2-7; tentative D call: TRBD2 (6 bases). Trimming removed 0 bases from V and 6 bases from J, with 15 bases in between. Germline lookup yields CDR1 LNHNV and CDR2 YYDKDF (reference sequence). The CDR3 spans 15 residues. The CDR3 region has the DNA TGTGCCACCAGCAGAGACGGAGTGACTAGTCTCGAGCAGTACTTC. This sequence encodes CATSRDGVTSLEQYF.

The sample holds one count of this clone. The chain employs TRBV2 and TRBJ1-4; no clear D. The V end was cut by 4 bases, the J end by 8 bases, with 17 bases between. The germline V gene has CDR1 SNHLY and CDR2 FYNNEI. CDR3 length equals 15 residues. CDR3 DNA sequence: TGTGCCAGCAGTGGAGTAGTGGGGAGCCACGAAAAACTGTTTTTT. Translation: CASSGVVGSHEKLFF. Variable domain in full (rest from reference TRBV2 and TRBJ1-4): EPEVTQTPSHQVTQMGQEVILRCVPISNHLYFYWYRQILGQKVEFLVSFYNNEISEKSEIFDDQFSVERPDGSNFTLKIRSTKLEDSAMYFCASSGVVGSHEKLFFGSGTQLSVL.

The V and J genes are TRBV5-1 and TRBJ1-4; D gene ambiguous. The ends were cut back, 4 bases at V and 4 bases at J, with 14 bases in the middle. The CDR3 length is 15 residues. The V gene's germline CDR1 is SGHRS and CDR2 YFSETQ. Here the CDR3 reads CASSPSARDNEKLFF. The CDR3 DNA reads TGCGCCAGCAGCCCCTCTGCCCGGGATAATGAAAAACTGTTTTTT.

The chain links TRBV7-8 to TRBJ2-7; tentatively, D is TRBD2 (6 bases). Germline-derived CDR1 and CDR2 are SGHVS and FQNEAQ. V dropped 1 base and J dropped 0 bases, with 13 bases sitting between them. CDR3 size: 16 residues. The CDR3: CASSLVWQGGSYEQYF. CDR3 coding DNA: TGTGCCAGCAGCTTAGTATGGCAGGGAGGCTCCTACGAGCAGTACTTC.